The TCR beta chain described here comes from a study of CD8 T cells in ankylosing spondylitis. General observations from the study: Typical of ankylosing spondylitis blood, it appeared, was a TCR beta motif of fewer than 10 highly homologous variants.

CDR1 WSHSY and CDR2 SAAADI come from the germline V gene. CDR3 size: 12 residues. Trimming cost V 2 bases and J 10 bases, with 11 bases left between them. A quantitative 5'-RACE method, one with molecular barcodes, was used to make TCR beta libraries. In TCRdb, the 5' RACE reads were re-called with MiXCR into one record per CDR3 protein. The table has some 840,000 distinct CDR3 sequences, roughly 10% seen once; the top ten hold 0.51%. This clonotype was counted between two and nine times. Its antigen is undetermined. V gene TRBV10-2 combines with J gene TRBJ2-5; D possibly uses TRBD1 or TRBD2 (6 bases each). The specimen sequenced was blood, either unsorted or a sorted T cell fraction (not recorded which). This receptor was taken from a male donor with ankylosing spondylitis. CDR3 nucleotides: TGCGCCAGCAGTGAGCACAGGGAGGTCCAGTACTTC. This gives the protein CASSEHREVQYF.